This TCR beta chain was retrieved from a study of beta chain features in type 1 diabetes. Across the whole study: There was similarity between patients and healthy donors in age, gender and cell yields. Findings of the study overall: VDJ junctions in type 1 diabetes patients carried more deletions and fewer insertions. Sampled from patients, naive, central memory and Treg TCRB repertoires appeared more similar than those sampled from healthy donors.

What was sequenced were expressed TCRB transcripts, since all of the isolated RNA had been reverse transcribed. The table came from immunoSEQ multiplex PCR; TCRdb's copy has only in-frame clones and leaves some out. Of hundreds of thousands of clones in the sample, 25% to 35% were seen once. The length of the CDR3 is 12 residues. The ends were cut back, 6 bases at V and 0 bases at J, with 6 bases in the middle. In germline, CDR1 is SQVTM, CDR2 ANQGSEA. This clone turned up a few times. No antigen is known for it. The sample has other DNA sequences that encode this CDR3 too. V usage is TRBV29-1 and J usage is TRBJ2-4, with D uncertain. Sequencing was done on a sample of naive CD4+ T cells from blood. The sequence was obtained from a man aged 18 to 35 in good health. The CDR3: CSVGEAKNIQYF. CDR3 nucleotide sequence: TGCAGCGTGGGTGAAGCCAAAAACATTCAGTACTTC.